Below are 5 T cell receptor beta chains sequenced from a single sample in a study of T cell repertoires in cytomegalovirus infection. The antigens of these receptors remain unknown. Via MiXCR, TCRdb re-called the reads, giving one row per CDR3 protein. The table shows about 920,000 distinct CDR3 sequences, with roughly 30% occurring only once. The specimen comprised cultured CD8+ T cells from PBMCs, sampled from culture after CMV antigen stimulation. All receptors derive from a human donor in good health (CMV status not recorded). Some clones in this sample may be carry-over from other donors' samples.

The chain carries TRBV5-1 and TRBJ1-1, with D uncertain. CDR1 and CDR2 (germline): SGHRS, YFSETQ. CDR3 length equals 13 residues. Trimming removed 5 bases from V and 7 bases from J, with 15 bases in between. CDR3: CASRPGNQFEAFF. The CDR3 DNA reads as TGCGCCAGCAGGCCCGGGAACCAATTTGAAGCTTTCTTT.

This clonotype was detected only a few times. This chain uses TRBV7-8 with TRBJ2-7; 8 nucleotides align to TRBD1. The CDR3 has 13 amino acids. V lost 5 bases, J lost 6 bases, and 6 bases stayed unmatched. From germline, CDR1 is SGHVS and CDR2 FQNEAQ. The CDR3 DNA reads TGTGCCAGCAGCGAAGGACAGGGCTCCGAGCAGTACGTC. As protein: CASSEGQGSEQYV.

This clonotype came up a few times. V gene TRBV27 combines with J gene TRBJ2-3; 7 bases agree with TRBD2. Germline V CDR1 and CDR2: MNHEY, SMNVEV (reference sequence). The CDR3 contains 15 residues. With V trimmed by 5 bases and J by 0 bases, 5 bases remained unmatched. CDR3: CASSTRDYSTDTQYF. The CDR3 nucleotides are TGTGCCAGCAGTACCAGGGACTATAGCACAGATACGCAGTATTTT.

Points on this clonotype: A much more abundant neighbour one base away suggests this may be a read error. The chain links TRBV7-6 to TRBJ1-4, with TRBD1 as a possible D gene (5 bases). The CDR3 loop spans 16 amino acids. Looked up from germline, CDR1 is SGHVS and CDR2 is FNYEAQ. Trimming removed 4 bases at V and 3 bases at J, with 15 bases between. CDR3 sequence (DNA): TGTGCCAGCAGCTCGGCCGTCGGGACCTCTAATGAAAAACTGTTTTTT. It is translated as CASSSAVGTSNEKLFF.

This clonotype has only a few counts. The rearrangement uses TRBV6-1 and TRBJ2-5, with D unclear. The CDR3 contains 14 residues. Trimming shortened V by 6 bases and J by 0 bases, and 11 bases separated the two germline ends. Germline lookup yields CDR1 MNHNS and CDR2 SASEGT. The CDR3 region has the DNA TGTGCCAGCAGGCCCACATGGTACCAAGAGACCCAGTACTTC. Translating gives CASRPTWYQETQYF.